This T cell receptor (beta chain) was captured in a study of CD8 T cells in Susac syndrome. About 0.45 to 1 ug RNA was reverse transcribed with random hexamers. TCRdb called the immunoSEQ multiplex PCR reads again in MiXCR, with one record for every CDR3 protein. The sample holds 100,000 to 150,000 distinct CDR3 sequences, approximately 95% seen once. V was pared by 0 bases and J by 9 bases, with 6 bases between. This CDR3 is 12 amino acids long. V and J are TRBV12-3 or TRBV12-4 and TRBJ2-1; the D is unclear. This TCR derives from a human donor with multiple sclerosis. Source material: CD8+ T cells from PBMCs. CDR3 coding DNA: TGTGCCAGCAGTTTAGCTCCGAGTGAGCAGTTCTTC. Translated: CASSLAPSEQFF.